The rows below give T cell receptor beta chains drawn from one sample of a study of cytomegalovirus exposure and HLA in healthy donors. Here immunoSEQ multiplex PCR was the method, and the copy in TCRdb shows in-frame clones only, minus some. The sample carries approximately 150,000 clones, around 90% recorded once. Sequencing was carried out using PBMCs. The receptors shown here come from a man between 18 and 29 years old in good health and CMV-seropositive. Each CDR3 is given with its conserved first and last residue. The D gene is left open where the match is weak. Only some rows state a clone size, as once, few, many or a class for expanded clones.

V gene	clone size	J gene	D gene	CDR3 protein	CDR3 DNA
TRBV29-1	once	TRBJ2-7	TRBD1	CSTTGSTYEQYF	TGCAGCACGACAGGGTCAACCTACGAGCAGTACTTC
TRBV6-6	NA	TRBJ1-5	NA	CASSYEGESNQPQHF	TGTGCCAGCAGTTACGAGGGGGAAAGCAATCAGCCCCAGCATTTT
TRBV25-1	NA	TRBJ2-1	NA	CASGAMRDSYNEQFF	TGTGCCAGCGGGGCCATGCGGGACTCCTACAATGAGCAGTTCTTC
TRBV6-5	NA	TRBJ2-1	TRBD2	CASSFVLAGANEQFF	TGTGCCAGCAGTTTCGTACTAGCGGGGGCCAATGAGCAGTTCTTC
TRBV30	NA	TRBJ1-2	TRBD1	CAWSVMGRDSILSYTF	TGTGCCTGGAGTGTAATGGGAAGGGACAGTATTCTTAGCTACACCTTC
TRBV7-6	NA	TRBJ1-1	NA	CATRAGEGYTEAFF	TGTGCCACTCGGGCGGGGGAAGGGTACACTGAAGCTTTCTTT
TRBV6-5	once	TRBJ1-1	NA	CASSYRGEANTEAFF	TGTGCCAGCAGTTACCGGGGAGAGGCGAACACTGAAGCTTTCTTT
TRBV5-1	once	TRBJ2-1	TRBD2	CASSLGLAGKYNEQFF	TGCGCCAGCAGCTTGGGACTAGCGGGAAAATACAATGAGCAGTTCTTC
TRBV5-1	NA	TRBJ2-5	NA	CASSPTKETQYF	TGCGCCAGCAGCCCGACAAAAGAGACCCAGTACTTC
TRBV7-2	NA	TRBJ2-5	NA	CASSSLVVVGALQYF	TGTGCCAGCAGCTCTCTTGTAGTCGTGGGGGCACTCCAGTACTTC
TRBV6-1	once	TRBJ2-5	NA	CASTPSYREETQYF	TGTGCCAGCACCCCCTCATACAGGGAAGAGACCCAGTACTTC
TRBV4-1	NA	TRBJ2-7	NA	CASSQAVSGTYEQYF	TGCGCCAGCAGCCAAGCTGTTAGCGGAACCTACGAGCAGTACTTC
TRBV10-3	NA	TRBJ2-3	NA	CAISEPRSGESITDTQYF	TGTGCCATCAGTGAACCCCGATCAGGGGAAAGTATCACAGATACGCAGTATTTT
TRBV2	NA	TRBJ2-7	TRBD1	CASPRDRNKQPYEQYF	TGTGCCAGCCCCCGGGACAGGAACAAACAGCCCTACGAGCAGTACTTC
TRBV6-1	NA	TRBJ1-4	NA	CASLRVGQLFF	TGTGCCAGCCTCAGGGTTGGCCAACTGTTTTTT
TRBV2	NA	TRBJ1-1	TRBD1	CASSEGRQGGTEAFF	TGTGCCAGCAGTGAAGGCCGACAGGGAGGCACTGAAGCTTTCTTT
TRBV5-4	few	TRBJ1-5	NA	CASSPTRAVGSNQPQHF	TGTGCCAGCAGCCCCACACGAGCGGTGGGGAGCAATCAGCCCCAGCATTTT
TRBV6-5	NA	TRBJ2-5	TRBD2	CASSLGLAVKETQYF	TGTGCCAGCAGTCTAGGACTAGCGGTTAAAGAGACCCAGTACTTC